This entry lists 14 T cell receptor beta chains sequenced from one sample in a study of T cells after yellow fever vaccination. MiXCR, applied by TCRdb to the 5' RACE reads, yields one record per CDR3 protein. The repertoire holds 200,000 to 300,000 distinct CDR3 sequences, with 10% to 15% as singletons. The specimen was CD4+ T cells sorted from PBMCs, collected 45 days after the yellow fever booster vaccination. The receptors stem from a man under 40 who received the YFV17D yellow fever vaccine.

The chain employs TRBV5-1 and TRBJ1-1; tentative D call: TRBD1 (6 bases). The CDR3 extends over 13 amino acids. V dropped 5 bases and J dropped 1 base, with 9 bases sitting between them. Germline assignment: CDR1 SGHRS and CDR2 YFSETQ. The CDR3 loop reads CASRRTENTEAFF. Here the CDR3 DNA reads TGCGCCAGCAGAAGGACAGAGAACACTGAAGCTTTCTTT.

This clonotype was detected a few times. The V gene is TRBV20-1, the J gene TRBJ2-7; 10 bases match TRBD2. V was clipped by 5 bases and J by 4 bases; unmatched bases: 2. The CDR3 spans 12 residues. CDR1 and CDR2 from the germline V gene are DFQATT and SNEGSKA (reference sequence). DNA of the CDR3: TGCAGTGCTGCGGGACTAGCGTACGAGCAGTACTTC. Protein sequence: CSAAGLAYEQYF.

The chain links TRBV12-5 to TRBJ2-6; TRBD1 agrees at 10 bases. The CDR3 has 17 residues. CDR1 and CDR2 (germline): LGHNT, FRNRAP. The ends lost 6 bases at V and 3 bases at J; junction bases unmatched: 8. CDR3 sequence: CASGAGTGAFGANVLTF. The CDR3 DNA reads as TGTGCTAGTGGCGCCGGGACAGGGGCCTTTGGGGCCAACGTCCTGACTTTC. Based on the CDR3 plus reference TRBV12-5 and TRBJ2-6, the full variable domain is DARVTQTPRHKVTEMGQEVTMRCQPILGHNTVFWYRQTMMQGLELLAYFRNRAPLDDSGMPKDRFSAEMPDATLATLKIQPSEPRDSAVYFCASGAGTGAFGANVLTFGAGSRLTVL.

In its sample, this clonotype was seen many times. This chain joins TRBV5-1 and TRBJ1-1; the D gene is possibly TRBD1 (6 bases). Trimming took 2 bases from V and 1 from J, leaving 12 bases between them. The germline CDR1 and CDR2 sequences are SGHRS and YFSETQ. The CDR3 extends over 15 amino acids. CDR3 amino acids: CASSFGQPQNTEAFF. The CDR3 DNA sequence: TGCGCCAGCAGCTTCGGACAGCCTCAGAACACTGAAGCTTTCTTT.

This sequence joins TRBV28 and TRBJ2-1; D perhaps matches TRBD1 (5 bases). V dropped 4 bases and J dropped 4 bases, with 14 bases sitting between them. CDR1 is MDHEN, CDR2 SYDVKM, per germline. The CDR3 extends over 15 amino acids. The CDR3 loop is CASSWSQGSYNEQFF. The CDR3 DNA reads as TGTGCCAGCAGTTGGTCGCAGGGTTCGTACAATGAGCAGTTCTTC.

This clonotype showed up just a few times. CDR3 DNA sequence: TGCAGCGTCGTGACGAGGGAGCAGTACTTC. Its protein is CSVVTREQYF. The J gene is TRBJ2-7, the V gene TRBV29-1; D is uncertain. The CDR3 is made up of 10 amino acids. Germline CDR1 SQVTM, CDR2 ANQGSEA. Trimming took off 6 bases at V and 7 bases at J, with 10 bases between the two ends.

This clonotype was counted only a few times. The gene calls are TRBV5-1 and TRBJ2-1; TRBD1 is a possible D gene (6 bases). Looked up from germline, CDR1 is SGHRS and CDR2 is YFSETQ. Trimming cost V 1 base and J 5 bases, with 16 bases left between them. This CDR3 is 16 amino acids long. CDR3 in DNA: TGCGCCAGCAGCTTGCAACAGGGCAGGGGTGACAATGAGCAGTTCTTC. The encoded protein is CASSLQQGRGDNEQFF.

The chain couples TRBV20-1 to TRBJ2-1, with D unclear. This CDR3 comprises 12 residues. V dropped 3 bases and J dropped 5 bases, with 8 bases sitting between them. Germline CDR1 DFQATT, CDR2 SNEGSKA (reference sequence). CDR3 DNA: TGCAGTGCTAGGTCGAGACACAATGAGCAGTTCTTC. Residues: CSARSRHNEQFF.

The rearrangement links TRBV5-1 to TRBJ2-5; 7 nucleotides align to TRBD2. The CDR3 loop spans 16 amino acids. V dropped 4 bases and J dropped 1; count of bases not matched to a gene: 10. Germline V CDR1 and CDR2: SGHRS, YFSETQ. The CDR3 DNA reads as TGCGCCAGCAGCCGGGGGGACTCTACCACCCAAGAGACCCAGTACTTC. Translating gives CASSRGDSTTQETQYF. The variable domain in full, completed from reference TRBV5-1 and TRBJ2-5, reads KAGVTQTPRYLIKTRGQQVTLSCSPISGHRSVSWYQQTPGQGLQFLFEYFSETQRNKGNFPGRFSGRQFSNSRSEMNVSTLELGDSALYLCASSRGDSTTQETQYFGPGTRLLVL.

The chain recombines TRBV9 with TRBJ2-7, with 9 bases aligning to TRBD2. V gave up 5 bases and J gave up 1 base; unmatched junction bases: 10. This CDR3 has 16 amino acids. The germline CDR1 and CDR2 sequences are SGDLS and YYNGEE. CDR3 amino acids: CASRRGVAGASYEQYF. CDR3 sequence (DNA): TGTGCCAGCAGAAGGGGGGTAGCGGGGGCGTCCTACGAGCAGTACTTC.

J is TRBJ2-1 and V is TRBV20-1; D call uncertain. Germline lookup yields CDR1 DFQATT and CDR2 SNEGSKA (reference sequence). The V and J ends lost 3 bases and 0 bases respectively, with 9 bases between them. The CDR3 runs to 14 residues. The CDR3 protein is CSASMLSSYNEQFF. The CDR3 bases are TGCAGTGCTAGCATGCTAAGCTCCTACAATGAGCAGTTCTTC.

The V call is TRBV7-9, the J call TRBJ2-3, with 10 bases aligning to TRBD2. CDR3 length: 17 amino acids. With 4 bases clipped from V and 0 bases from J, the junction kept 7 bases outside the gene matches. The germline CDR1 and CDR2 sequences are SEHNR and FQNEAQ (reference sequence). In nucleotides, the CDR3 is TGTGCCAGCAGCTACCCCTTTAGCGGGAGGAGCACAGATACGCAGTATTTT. Its protein product is CASSYPFSGRSTDTQYF.

This chain links TRBV18 with TRBJ2-3; D is undetermined. Germline loops: CDR1 KGHSH, CDR2 LQKENI. The CDR3 has 14 amino acids. The V end lost 2 bases, the J end lost 2 bases, and 8 bases lay between the germline ends. The CDR3 DNA reads TGTGCCAGCTCACCAGTGGGTTCCACAGATACGCAGTATTTT. Residues: CASSPVGSTDTQYF.

There are a few counts of this clonotype. Written as DNA, the CDR3 is TGCAGTGCACCCGCCCGGGGTGGTACAGATACGCAGTATTTT. Translating gives CSAPARGGTDTQYF. The rearrangement uses TRBV20-1 and TRBJ2-3; a weak D match, TRBD2 (5 bases). With 6 bases removed from V and 3 bases from J, the gap between germline ends came to 16 bases. In germline, CDR1 is DFQATT, CDR2 SNEGSKA (reference sequence). The CDR3 sequence is 14 residues long.